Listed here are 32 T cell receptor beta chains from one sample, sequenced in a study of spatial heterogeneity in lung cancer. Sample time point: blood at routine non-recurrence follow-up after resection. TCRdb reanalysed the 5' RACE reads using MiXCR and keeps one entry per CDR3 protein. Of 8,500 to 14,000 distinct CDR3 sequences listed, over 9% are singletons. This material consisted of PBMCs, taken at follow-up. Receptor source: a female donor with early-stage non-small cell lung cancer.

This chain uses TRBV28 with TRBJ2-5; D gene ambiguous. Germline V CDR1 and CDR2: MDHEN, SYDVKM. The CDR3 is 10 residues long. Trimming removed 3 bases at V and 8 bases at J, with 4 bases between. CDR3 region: CASSFETQYF. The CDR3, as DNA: TGTGCCAGCAGTTTTGAAACCCAGTACTTC.

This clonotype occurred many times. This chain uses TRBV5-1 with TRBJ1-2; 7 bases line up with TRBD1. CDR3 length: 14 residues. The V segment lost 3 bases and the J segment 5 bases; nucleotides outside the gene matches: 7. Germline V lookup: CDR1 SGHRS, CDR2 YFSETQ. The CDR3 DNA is TGCGCCAGCAGCTCGGAGGAGGGGGCTTATGGCTACACCTTC. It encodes CASSSEEGAYGYTF.

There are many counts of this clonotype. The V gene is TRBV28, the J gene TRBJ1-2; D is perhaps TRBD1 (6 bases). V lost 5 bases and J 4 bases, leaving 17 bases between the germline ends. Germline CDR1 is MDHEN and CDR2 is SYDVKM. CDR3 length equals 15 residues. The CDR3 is CASSPSPQGGYGYTF. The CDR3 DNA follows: TGTGCCAGCAGTCCCTCCCCACAGGGCGGCTATGGCTACACCTTC.

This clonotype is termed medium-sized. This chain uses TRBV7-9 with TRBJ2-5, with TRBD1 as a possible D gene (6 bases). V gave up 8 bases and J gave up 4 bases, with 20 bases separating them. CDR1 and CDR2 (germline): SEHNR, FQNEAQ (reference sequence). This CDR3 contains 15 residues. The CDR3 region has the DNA TGTGCCAGCGAACAGGGACGGGTGAAGGCAGAGACCCAGTACTTC. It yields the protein CASEQGRVKAETQYF.

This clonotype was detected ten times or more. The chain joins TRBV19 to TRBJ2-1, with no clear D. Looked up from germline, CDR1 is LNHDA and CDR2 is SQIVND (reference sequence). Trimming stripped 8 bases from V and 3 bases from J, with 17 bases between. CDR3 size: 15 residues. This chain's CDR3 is CASGLKGSVYNEQFF. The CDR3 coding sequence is TGTGCCAGTGGGTTGAAGGGATCTGTCTACAATGAGCAGTTCTTC.

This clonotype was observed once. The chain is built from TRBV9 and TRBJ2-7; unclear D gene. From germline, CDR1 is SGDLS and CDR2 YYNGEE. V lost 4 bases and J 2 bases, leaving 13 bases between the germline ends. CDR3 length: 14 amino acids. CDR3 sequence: CASSTDNTPYEQYF. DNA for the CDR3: TGTGCCAGCAGCACCGACAACACCCCCTACGAGCAGTACTTC.

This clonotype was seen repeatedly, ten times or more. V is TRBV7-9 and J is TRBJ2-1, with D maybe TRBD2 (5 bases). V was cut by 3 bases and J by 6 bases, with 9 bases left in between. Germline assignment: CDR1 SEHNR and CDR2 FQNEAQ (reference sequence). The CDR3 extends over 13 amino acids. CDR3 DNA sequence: TGTGCCAGCAGCTTCGACGGAGGCAATGAGCAGTTCTTC. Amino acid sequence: CASSFDGGNEQFF.

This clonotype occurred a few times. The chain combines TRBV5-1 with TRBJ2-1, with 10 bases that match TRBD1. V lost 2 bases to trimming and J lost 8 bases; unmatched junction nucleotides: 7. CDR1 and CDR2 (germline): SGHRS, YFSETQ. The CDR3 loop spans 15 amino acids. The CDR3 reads CASSFRDRGIDEQFF. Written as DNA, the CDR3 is TGCGCCAGCAGCTTTCGGGACAGGGGAATTGATGAGCAGTTCTTC.

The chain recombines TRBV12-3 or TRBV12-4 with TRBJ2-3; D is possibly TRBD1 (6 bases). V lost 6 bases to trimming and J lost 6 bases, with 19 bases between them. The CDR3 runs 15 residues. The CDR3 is CASSHRDQGTDTQYF. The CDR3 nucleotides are TGTGCCAGCAGCCACAGGGACCAGGGGACGGATACGCAGTATTTT.

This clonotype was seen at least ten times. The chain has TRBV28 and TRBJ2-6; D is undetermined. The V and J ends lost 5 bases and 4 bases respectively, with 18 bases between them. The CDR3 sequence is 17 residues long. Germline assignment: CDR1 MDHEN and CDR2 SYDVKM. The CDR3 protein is CASSLARVGSGANVLTF. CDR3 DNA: TGTGCCAGCAGTCTCGCGCGCGTTGGATCCGGGGCCAACGTCCTGACTTTC.

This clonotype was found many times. CDR3 protein: CASGQGNEQFF. For the CDR3, the DNA is TGTGCCTCCGGACAGGGCAATGAGCAGTTCTTC. V usage is TRBV30 and J usage is TRBJ2-1; 8 nucleotides align to TRBD1. CDR3 length: 11 residues. The germline CDR1 and CDR2 sequences are GTSNPN and SVGIG (reference sequence). V lost 7 bases, J lost 6 bases, and 2 bases stayed unmatched.

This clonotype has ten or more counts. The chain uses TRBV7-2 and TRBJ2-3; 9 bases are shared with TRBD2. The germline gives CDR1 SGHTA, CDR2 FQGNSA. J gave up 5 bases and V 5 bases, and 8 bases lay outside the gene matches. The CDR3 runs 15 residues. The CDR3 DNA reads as TGTGCCAGCAGCACCGATCTAGCGGGGCGAGATACGCAGTATTTT. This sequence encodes CASSTDLAGRDTQYF.

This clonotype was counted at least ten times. The CDR3 reads CASSPLRGETQYF. The CDR3 DNA reads as TGTGCCAGCAGCCCCCTTAGGGGCGAGACCCAGTACTTC. This sequence joins TRBV7-6 and TRBJ2-5; D possibly corresponds to TRBD1 (5 bases). Looked up from germline, CDR1 is SGHVS and CDR2 is FNYEAQ. The CDR3 sequence is 13 residues long. Trimming pared 5 bases from V and 5 bases from J, leaving 12 bases between.

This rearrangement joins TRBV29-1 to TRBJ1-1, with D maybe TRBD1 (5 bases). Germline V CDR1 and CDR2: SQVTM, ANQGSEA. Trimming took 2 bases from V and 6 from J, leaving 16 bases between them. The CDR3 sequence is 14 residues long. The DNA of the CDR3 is TGCAGCGTTGAATGGGCGGGGGGGTTCGCTGAAGCTTTCTTT. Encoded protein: CSVEWAGGFAEAFF. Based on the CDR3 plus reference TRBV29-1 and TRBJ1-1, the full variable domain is SAVISQKPSRDICQRGTSLTIQCQVDSQVTMMFWYRQQPGQSLTLIATANQGSEATYESGFVIDKFPISRPNLTFSTLTVSNMSPEDSSIYLCSVEWAGGFAEAFFGQGTRLTVV.

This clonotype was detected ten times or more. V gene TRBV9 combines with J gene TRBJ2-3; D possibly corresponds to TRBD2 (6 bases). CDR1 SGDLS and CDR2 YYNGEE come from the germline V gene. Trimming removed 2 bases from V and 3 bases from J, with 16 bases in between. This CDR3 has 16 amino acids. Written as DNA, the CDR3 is TGTGCCAGCAGCGTCGGACTATCCTTAAAGACAGATACGCAGTATTTT. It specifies CASSVGLSLKTDTQYF.

The CDR3 here is CASSGAPIPATQYF. CDR3 DNA: TGTGCCAGTTCCGGTGCCCCCATACCGGCGACCCAGTACTTC. The chain employs TRBV19 and TRBJ2-5; no definite D call. CDR1 is LNHDA, CDR2 SQIVND, per germline (reference sequence). This CDR3 is 14 amino acids long. Deletions cut 8 bases from V and 7 bases from J, with 20 bases between. The full variable domain, its missing parts supplied by reference TRBV19 and TRBJ2-5, is DGGITQSPKYLFRKEGQNVTLSCEQNLNHDAMYWYRQDPGQGLRLIYYSQIVNDFQKGDIAEGYSVSREKKESFPLTVTSAQKNPTAFYLCASSGAPIPATQYFGPGTRLLVL.

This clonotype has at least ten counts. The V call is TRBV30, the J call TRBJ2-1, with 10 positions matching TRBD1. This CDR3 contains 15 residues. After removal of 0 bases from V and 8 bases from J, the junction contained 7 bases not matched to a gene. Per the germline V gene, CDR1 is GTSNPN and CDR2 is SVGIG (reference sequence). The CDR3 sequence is CAWSVLGQGVDEQFF. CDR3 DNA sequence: TGTGCCTGGAGTGTACTCGGACAGGGGGTCGATGAGCAGTTCTTC.

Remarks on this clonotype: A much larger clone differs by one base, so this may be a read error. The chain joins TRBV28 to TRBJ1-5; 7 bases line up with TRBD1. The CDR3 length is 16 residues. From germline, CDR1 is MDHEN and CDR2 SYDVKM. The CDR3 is CAGSLPGQAGDQPQHF. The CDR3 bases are TGTGCCGGCAGTTTACCCGGACAGGCAGGCGATCAGCCCCAGCATTTT.

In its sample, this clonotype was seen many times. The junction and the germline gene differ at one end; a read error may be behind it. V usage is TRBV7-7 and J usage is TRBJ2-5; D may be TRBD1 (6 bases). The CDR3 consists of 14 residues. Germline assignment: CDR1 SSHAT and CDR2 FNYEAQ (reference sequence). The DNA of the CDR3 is TGTGCTAGCAGCGTGGACAGAAGCCAAGAGACCCAGTACTTC. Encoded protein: CASSVDRSQETQYF.

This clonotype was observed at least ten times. The CDR3 bases are TGTGCCAGCAGCTTACGGACCCCGGATACGCAGTATTTT. Protein product: CASSLRTPDTQYF. V usage is TRBV5-8 and J usage is TRBJ2-3; D is uncertain. Trimming left V 2 bases short and J 6 bases short, with 10 bases between. Germline assignment: CDR1 SGHTS and CDR2 YDEGEE. This CDR3 has 13 amino acids.

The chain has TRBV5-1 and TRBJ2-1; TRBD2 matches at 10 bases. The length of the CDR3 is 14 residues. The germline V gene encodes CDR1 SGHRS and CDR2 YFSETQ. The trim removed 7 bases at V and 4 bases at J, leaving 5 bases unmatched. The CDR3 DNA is TGCGCCAGCGCTTGGACTAGCGGTTACAATGAGCAGTTCTTC. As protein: CASAWTSGYNEQFF.

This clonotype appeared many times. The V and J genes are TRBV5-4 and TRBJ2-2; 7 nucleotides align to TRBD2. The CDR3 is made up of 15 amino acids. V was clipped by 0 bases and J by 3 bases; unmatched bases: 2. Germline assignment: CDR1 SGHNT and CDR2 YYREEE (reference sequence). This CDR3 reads CASSLGTRDTGELFF. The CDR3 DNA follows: TGTGCCAGCAGCTTGGGGACTAGAGACACCGGGGAGCTGTTTTTT.

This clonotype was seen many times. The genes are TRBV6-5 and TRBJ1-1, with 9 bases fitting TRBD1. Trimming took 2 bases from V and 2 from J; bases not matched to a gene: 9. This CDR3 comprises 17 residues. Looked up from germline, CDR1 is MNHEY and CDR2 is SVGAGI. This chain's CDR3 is CASSYVKGQGYNTEAFF. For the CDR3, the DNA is TGTGCCAGCAGTTACGTTAAGGGACAGGGTTATAACACTGAAGCTTTCTTT.

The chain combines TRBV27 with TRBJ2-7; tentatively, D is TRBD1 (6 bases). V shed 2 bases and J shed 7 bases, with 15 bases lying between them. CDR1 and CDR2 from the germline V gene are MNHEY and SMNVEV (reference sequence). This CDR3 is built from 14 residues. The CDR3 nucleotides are TGTGCCAGCAGTTTAAGTACAGGGCCTAATGAGCAGTACTTC. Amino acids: CASSLSTGPNEQYF.

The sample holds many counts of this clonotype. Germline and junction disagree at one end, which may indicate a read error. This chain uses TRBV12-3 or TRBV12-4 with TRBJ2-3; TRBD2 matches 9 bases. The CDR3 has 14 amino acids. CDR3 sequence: CASSLAGRTDTQYF. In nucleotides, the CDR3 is TGTGCCAGCAGTCTAGCGGGAAGGACAGATACGCAGTATTTT.

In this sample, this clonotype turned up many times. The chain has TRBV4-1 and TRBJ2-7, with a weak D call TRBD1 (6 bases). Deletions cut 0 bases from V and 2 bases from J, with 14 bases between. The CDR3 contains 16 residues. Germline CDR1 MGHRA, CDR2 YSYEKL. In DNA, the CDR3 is TGCGCCAGCAGCCAAGAGAGAGGGGGACCCCCCTACGAGCAGTACTTC. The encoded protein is CASSQERGGPPYEQYF.

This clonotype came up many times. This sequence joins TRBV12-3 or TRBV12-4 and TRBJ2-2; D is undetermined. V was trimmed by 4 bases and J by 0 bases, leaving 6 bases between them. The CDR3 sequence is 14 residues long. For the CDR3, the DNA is TGTGCCAGCAGTTATCAGGCGAACACCGGGGAGCTGTTTTTT. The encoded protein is CASSYQANTGELFF.

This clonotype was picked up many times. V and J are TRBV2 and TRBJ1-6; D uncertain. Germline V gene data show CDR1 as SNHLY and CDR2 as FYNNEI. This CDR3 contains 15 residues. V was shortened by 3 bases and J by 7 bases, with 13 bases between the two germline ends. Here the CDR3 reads CASSDYDSPNSPLHF. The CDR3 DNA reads TGTGCCAGCAGTGATTATGACTCACCGAATTCACCCCTCCACTTT.

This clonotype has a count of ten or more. The CDR3 DNA reads as TGCAGCGTTGAGGTACTGAGGTATCAAGAGCAGTACTTC. Its translation: CSVEVLRYQEQYF. V gene TRBV29-1 combines with J gene TRBJ2-7; D is ambiguous. The CDR3 spans 13 residues. V dropped 3 bases and J dropped 7 bases, with 16 bases sitting between them. Germline V gives CDR1 SQVTM, CDR2 ANQGSEA.

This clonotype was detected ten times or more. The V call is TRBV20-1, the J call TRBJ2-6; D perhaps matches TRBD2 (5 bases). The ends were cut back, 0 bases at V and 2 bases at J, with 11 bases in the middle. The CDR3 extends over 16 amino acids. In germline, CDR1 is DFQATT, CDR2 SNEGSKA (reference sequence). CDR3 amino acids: CSARDYGVTGANVLTF. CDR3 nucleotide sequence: TGCAGTGCTAGAGATTACGGGGTGACTGGGGCCAACGTCCTGACTTTC.

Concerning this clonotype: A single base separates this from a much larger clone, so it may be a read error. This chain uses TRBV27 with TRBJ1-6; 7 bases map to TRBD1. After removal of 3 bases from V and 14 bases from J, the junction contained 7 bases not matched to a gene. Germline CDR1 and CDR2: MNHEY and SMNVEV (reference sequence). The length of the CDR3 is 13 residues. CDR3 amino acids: CASSLERGLTLHF. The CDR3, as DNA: TGTGCCAGCAGTTTGGAGAGGGGGCTAACCCTCCACTTT.

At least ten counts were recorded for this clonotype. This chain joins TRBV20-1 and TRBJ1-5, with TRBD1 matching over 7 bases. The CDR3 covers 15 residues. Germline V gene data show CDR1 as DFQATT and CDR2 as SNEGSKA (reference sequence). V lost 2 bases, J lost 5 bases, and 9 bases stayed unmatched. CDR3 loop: CSARRPQGGDQPQHF. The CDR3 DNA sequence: TGCAGTGCTAGACGCCCCCAGGGGGGCGATCAGCCCCAGCATTTT.